These 14 T cell receptor beta chains were all obtained from the same sample, sequenced in a study of metastatic and nonmetastatic thyroid tumors. No treatment of any kind had been given to any patient before thyroid surgery. TCRdb re-called the PCR reads through MiXCR. Of some 24,000 clones listed, around 21% were seen once; the top ten hold 10% to 15%. Material: blood. Receptors originate from a male donor with papillary thyroid cancer or a benign thyroid nodule (not recorded which). Some clones in this sample may be carry-over from other donors' samples.

The table lists this clone with a few counts. J is TRBJ1-2 and V is TRBV19; no reliable D call. Looked up from germline, CDR1 is LNHDA and CDR2 is SQIVND (reference sequence). The CDR3 length is 14 residues. V shed 1 base and J shed 3 bases, with 9 bases lying between them. The CDR3 loop reads CASSIGRAYYGYTF. The CDR3 DNA reads TGTGCCAGTAGTATAGGCCGGGCTTACTATGGCTACACCTTC.

The CDR3 DNA is TGTGCCAGCAGGGGACAGGGGGTTGCTTCACCCCTCCACTTT. Protein: CASRGQGVASPLHF. The chain employs TRBV7-9 and TRBJ1-6, with TRBD1 matching over 11 bases. With V trimmed by 6 bases and J by 9 bases, 4 bases remained unmatched. Germline values: CDR1 SEHNR, CDR2 FQNEAQ (reference sequence). CDR3 size: 14 residues.

This clone was observed many times. V and J are TRBV5-4 and TRBJ2-5; 9 bases are a match to TRBD2. The V and J ends lost 5 bases and 4 bases, in that order; junction bases with no gene match: 12. The CDR3 extends over 16 amino acids. Germline CDR1 reads SGHNT; CDR2 reads YYREEE (reference sequence). The CDR3 spells CASSSPGGRAGETQYF. The CDR3 nucleotides read TGTGCCAGCAGTTCCCCCGGCGGGAGGGCGGGAGAGACCCAGTACTTC. The full variable domain, in which reference TRBV5-4 and TRBJ2-5 provide the parts outside the CDR3, is ETGVTQSPTHLIKTRGQQVTLRCSSQSGHNTVSWYQQALGQGPQFIFQYYREEENGRGNFPPRFSGLQFPNYSSELNVNALELDDSALYLCASSSPGGRAGETQYFGPGTRLLVL.

This clone has a count of ten or more. The chain carries TRBV12-3 or TRBV12-4 and TRBJ2-1, with TRBD2 identical over 11 bases. This CDR3 is 15 amino acids long. V trimming: 3 bases; J trimming: 7 bases; junction bases outside the gene matches: 5. The CDR3 protein is CASSFSGRAENEQFF. The CDR3 region has the DNA TGTGCCAGCAGTTTTAGCGGGAGGGCCGAGAATGAGCAGTTCTTC.

At least ten counts were recorded for this clone. This chain links TRBV15 with TRBJ2-7; D uncertain. Germline CDR1 and CDR2: LNHNV and YYDKDF (reference sequence). Trimming left V 0 bases short and J 0 bases short, with 12 bases between. This CDR3 contains 16 residues. CDR3 nucleotide sequence: TGTGCCACCAGCAGAGATGTGGCAAGCAGCTCCTACGAGCAGTACTTC. The encoded protein is CATSRDVASSSYEQYF. The variable domain in full, completed from reference TRBV15 and TRBJ2-7, reads DAMVIQNPRYQVTQFGKPVTLSCSQTLNHNVMYWYQQKSSQAPKLLFHYYDKDFNNEADTPDNFQSRRPNTSFCFLDIRSPGLGDTAMYLCATSRDVASSSYEQYFGPGTRLTVT.

This clone ranks as medium-sized (0.01 to 0.1%). The V gene is TRBV6-1, the J gene TRBJ2-3, with TRBD2 matching 9 bases. The CDR3 is 16 amino acids. The trim removed 4 bases at V and 6 bases at J, leaving 11 bases unmatched. Germline V gene sequence: CDR1 MNHNS, CDR2 SASEGT. The CDR3 spells CASSGVAGEGGDTQYF. The CDR3 nucleotides read TGTGCCAGCAGTGGTGTAGCGGGAGAGGGGGGGGATACGCAGTATTTT.

This sequence joins TRBV6-9 and TRBJ1-1; D not certain. V was trimmed by 3 bases and J by 0 bases, leaving 5 bases between them. Germline V gene data show CDR1 as MNHGY and CDR2 as SVAAGI. This CDR3 is built from 13 residues. In DNA form, the CDR3 reads TGTGCCAGCAGTTACGTCTTGAACACTGAAGCTTTCTTT. Protein product: CASSYVLNTEAFF.

The genes are TRBV11-3 and TRBJ2-7; TRBD2 matches 13 bases. Losses at the gene ends were 6 bases for V and 5 bases for J; bases not matched to a gene: 10. Per germline, CDR1 SGHNT and CDR2 YENEEA. This CDR3 region has 16 residues. DNA of the CDR3: TGTGCCAGCAGAAGGATTAGGACTAGCGGGAGCCACGAGCAGTACTTC. Its translation: CASRRIRTSGSHEQYF.

Comments on this clone: This may come from a read error, since a much larger clone is one base off. This chain connects TRBV5-1 to TRBJ2-3, with D perhaps TRBD1 or TRBD2 (5 bases each). V lost 6 bases to trimming and J lost 2 bases, with 31 bases between them. This CDR3 region has 20 residues. CDR1 is SGHRS, CDR2 YFSETQ, per germline. CDR3 residues: CASISPWGKSPHGATDTQYF. DNA of the CDR3: TGCGCCAGCATCAGCCCTTGGGGGAAAAGTCCACACGGGGCCACAGATACGCAGTATTTT.

The V gene is TRBV28, the J gene TRBJ1-1; D remains unclear. V gave up 0 bases and J gave up 1 base, with 3 bases separating them. Germline V gene lookup returns CDR1 MDHEN and CDR2 SYDVKM. CDR3 size: 13 residues. Written as DNA, the CDR3 is TGTGCCAGCAGTTTATGGGGGAACACTGAAGCTTTCTTT. Encoded protein: CASSLWGNTEAFF.

This clone is categorized as medium-sized (0.01 to 0.1%). The chain has TRBV20-1 and TRBJ1-6, with 7 bases fitting TRBD1. The V and J ends lost 7 bases and 4 bases, in that order; junction bases with no gene match: 16. The germline V gene has CDR1 DFQATT and CDR2 SNEGSKA (reference sequence). The CDR3 length is 17 residues. The CDR3 DNA is TGCAGTGTTAGGGACCGGGACAGCGGGGTTTATAATTCACCCCTCCACTTT. This encodes CSVRDRDSGVYNSPLHF.

This clone was counted between two and nine times. The chain uses TRBV28 and TRBJ1-2, with TRBD1 identical over 11 bases. Germline V lookup: CDR1 MDHEN, CDR2 SYDVKM. CDR3 size: 15 residues. With 4 bases clipped from V and 0 bases from J, the junction kept 1 base outside the gene matches. The CDR3 DNA sequence: TGTGCCAGCAGTTGGACAGGGGGCACTAACTATGGCTACACCTTC. Protein: CASSWTGGTNYGYTF.

The chain links TRBV5-1 to TRBJ2-1; D is unresolved. This CDR3 spans 12 amino acids. Trimming stripped 6 bases from V and 5 bases from J, with 9 bases between. The V gene's germline CDR1 is SGHRS and CDR2 YFSETQ. CDR3 loop: CASTSLHNEQFF. In DNA form, the CDR3 reads TGCGCCAGCACCTCTCTTCACAATGAGCAGTTCTTC.

This clone was recorded at least ten times. The rearrangement joins TRBV2 to TRBJ1-1; no clear D gene. Germline V gene data show CDR1 as SNHLY and CDR2 as FYNNEI. Trimming shortened V by 6 bases and J by 1 base, and 6 bases separated the two germline ends. This CDR3 spans 12 amino acids. The CDR3 loop is CASSYTNTEAFF. CDR3 nucleotides: TGTGCCAGCAGCTACACGAACACTGAAGCTTTCTTT.